This is a list of T cell receptor beta chains from one sample in a study of CD8 T cells in ankylosing spondylitis. MiXCR, run by TCRdb on the 5' RACE reads, gives a single entry per CDR3 protein. The sample records around 390,000 distinct CDR3 sequences, around 22% being singletons. Sequencing was done on a sample of blood, either unsorted or a sorted T cell fraction (not recorded which). Receptors were obtained from a male donor with ankylosing spondylitis. Each CDR3 is given with its conserved first and last residue. D genes are given only for firm matches. Only part of the rows carry a size: once, few, many, or a class if the clone is expanded.

J gene	D gene	clone size	V gene	CDR3 DNA	CDR3 protein
TRBJ1-5	TRBD1	.	TRBV12-3/TRBV12-4	TGTGCCAGCAGCTTTGACAGGGGGCCCTATCAGCCCCAGCATTTT	CASSFDRGPYQPQHF
TRBJ1-3	.	.	TRBV9	TGTGCCAGCAGCGTAAGATCCTTGGACTCTGGAAACACCATATATTTT	CASSVRSLDSGNTIYF
TRBJ2-1	.	.	TRBV7-2	TGTGCCAGCGGTCTAGCGAAAAACAATGAGCAGTTCTTC	CASGLAKNNEQFF
TRBJ2-7	TRBD1	.	TRBV7-2	TGTGCCAGCAGGAGTCAGGGGGCGCGATACGAGCAGTACTTC	CASRSQGARYEQYF
TRBJ1-3	.	.	TRBV12-3/TRBV12-4	TGTGCCAGCAGACCACCCGGGACGGTGAGCTCTGGAAACACCATATATTTT	CASRPPGTVSSGNTIYF
TRBJ2-2	.	few	TRBV5-1	TGCGCCAGCAGCTTCGATCTGAACACCGGGGAGCTGTTTTTT	CASSFDLNTGELFF
TRBJ2-4	TRBD2	few	TRBV20-1	TGCAGTGCTTTTCTAGCGGGCCAAAACATTCAGTACTTC	CSAFLAGQNIQYF
TRBJ2-1	.	few	TRBV20-1	TGCAGTGCTAGGGCCCCTAGACTCTCCTTCAATGAGCAGTTCTTC	CSARAPRLSFNEQFF
TRBJ2-2	TRBD2	many	TRBV20-1	TGCAGTGCTATTCCGGGAGGTCGTCCTTGGCCCGGGGAGCTGTTTTTT	CSAIPGGRPWPGELFF
TRBJ2-1	.	few	TRBV18	TGTGCCAGCTCACCAACTTTCGGAACTGTGGGTTCGCCGCGCCGGGGCAATGAGCAGTTCTTC	CASSPTFGTVGSPRRGNEQFF
TRBJ1-4	TRBD1	.	TRBV12-3/TRBV12-4	TGTGCCAGCAGACGGACAGGGGACCTTGAAAAACTGTTTTTT	CASRRTGDLEKLFF
TRBJ1-5	TRBD1	few	TRBV12-3/TRBV12-4	TGTGCCAGCAGGCGACAGGGGGATGTTGGTCAGCCCCAGCATTTT	CASRRQGDVGQPQHF
TRBJ2-3	TRBD1	.	TRBV5-6	TGTGCCAGCGGGGACAGGGGAAAAGGCACAGATACGCAGTATTTT	CASGDRGKGTDTQYF
TRBJ2-3	.	.	TRBV2	TGTGCCAGCAGGAGGCCGGGGGATACGCAGTATTTT	CASRRPGDTQYF
TRBJ2-2	.	few	TRBV12-3/TRBV12-4	TGTGCCAGCACCCCTCGCGGGAACACCGGGGAGCTGTTTTTT	CASTPRGNTGELFF
TRBJ2-2	.	few	TRBV10-2	TGCGCCAGCAGGGCGGCGGCGAGCACCGGGGAGCTGTTTTTT	CASRAAASTGELFF
TRBJ2-7	.	many	TRBV20-1	TGCAGTGCCCCCCAGTCCTACGAGCAGTACTTC	CSAPQSYEQYF
TRBJ2-3	.	.	TRBV5-8	TGTGCCAGCAGCGGTGGCCGAGGGGCCTCAGATACGCAGTATTTT	CASSGGRGASDTQYF
TRBJ1-5	TRBD1	.	TRBV6-2/TRBV6-3	TGTGCCAGCAGTTTGGACAGGGGAGGCAATCAGCCCCAGCATTTT	CASSLDRGGNQPQHF
TRBJ2-4	.	few	TRBV18	TGTGCCAGCTCACGACCCGGGACGGTTGTGGACATTCAGTACTTC	CASSRPGTVVDIQYF
TRBJ2-3	.	many	TRBV7-2	TGTGCCAGCAGCTTGGGCCAGAACACAGATACGCAGTATTTT	CASSLGQNTDTQYF
TRBJ1-1	TRBD1	.	TRBV30	TGTGCCTGGAGTGTACCCCGGACAGGGTGGGTCACTGAAGCTTTCTTT	CAWSVPRTGWVTEAFF
TRBJ2-2	.	once	TRBV7-2	TGTGCCAGCAGCTCTAGTCGGGCTATGGGCGGGGAGCTGTTTTTT	CASSSSRAMGGELFF
TRBJ2-5	.	.	TRBV5-1	TGCGCCAGCAGCACGGGACGGGTCCAAGAGACCCAGTACTTC	CASSTGRVQETQYF
TRBJ1-2	.	.	TRBV9	TGTGCCAGCAGCGTTCTAACAGGGAGTAACTATGGCTACACCTTC	CASSVLTGSNYGYTF
TRBJ2-7	TRBD1	.	TRBV12-3/TRBV12-4	TGTGCCAGCAGTTTACGGGGACAGGGGGCCAACGAGCAGTACTTC	CASSLRGQGANEQYF
TRBJ1-1	TRBD1	many	TRBV29-1	TGCAGCGTTGGGACAGGAGGGAACACTGAAGCTTTCTTT	CSVGTGGNTEAFF
TRBJ1-5	TRBD1	few	TRBV15	TGTGCCACCAGCAGAGGACAGGGAAATCAGCCCCAGCATTTT	CATSRGQGNQPQHF
TRBJ2-2	TRBD2	once	TRBV10-3	TGTGCCATCCGCCCCCGAACTAGCGGGAGCCCCAGCGGGGAGCTGTTTTTT	CAIRPRTSGSPSGELFF
TRBJ2-4	TRBD1	.	TRBV4-3	TGCGCCAGCAGCCCTGAAGTGACAGGGGGGTTTGAAAACATTCAGTACTTC	CASSPEVTGGFENIQYF
TRBJ2-6	.	.	TRBV11-2	TGTGCCAGCAGCCCTGGGACGGGGAAGGGCTCTGGGGCCAACGTCCTGACTTTC	CASSPGTGKGSGANVLTF
TRBJ2-7	TRBD2	few	TRBV18	TGTGCCAGCTCAATAGCGGGACTGACCTCCTACGAGCAGTACTTC	CASSIAGLTSYEQYF
TRBJ2-1	TRBD2	.	TRBV6-5	TGTGCCAGCAGTTACTGGACCGCGGGGGACAATGAGCAGTTCTTC	CASSYWTAGDNEQFF
TRBJ2-3	.	.	TRBV20-1	TGCAGTGCTAGAGTAATCGGGAGAGTGGGTCACACAGATACGCAGTATTTT	CSARVIGRVGHTDTQYF
TRBJ2-7	TRBD1	.	TRBV27	TGTGCCACTCGGGACAGACCCTACGAGCAGTACTTC	CATRDRPYEQYF
TRBJ2-5	.	.	TRBV7-9	TGTGCCAGCAATGGCGGGGCAGAGACCCAGTACTTC	CASNGGAETQYF
TRBJ1-6	.	few	TRBV3-1	TGTGCCAGCAGCCAAGGCCAGTATTATAATTCACCCCTCCACTTT	CASSQGQYYNSPLHF
TRBJ1-3	TRBD1	.	TRBV10-3	TGTGCCATCAGTCTTACAGGGGGCTCTGGAAACACCATATATTTT	CAISLTGGSGNTIYF
TRBJ2-2	TRBD2	few	TRBV20-1	TGCAGTGCTAGAGGGTTAGCGGGAGGGGGAACCGGGGAGCTGTTTTTT	CSARGLAGGGTGELFF
TRBJ2-1	.	.	TRBV6-1	TGTGCCAGCAGGAAGGGAGCGGTTAATGAGCAGTTCTTC	CASRKGAVNEQFF
TRBJ2-7	.	many	TRBV6-1	TGTGCCAGCAGCAGTCAGGGTCCGTTCTACGAGCAGTACTTC	CASSSQGPFYEQYF
TRBJ1-1	.	.	TRBV29-1	TGCAGCGTTGAAGAACAGAGGGACACTGAAGCTTTCTTT	CSVEEQRDTEAFF